These T cell receptor beta chains were read from a single sample in a study of spatial heterogeneity in lung cancer. TCRdb ran MiXCR on the 5' RACE reads and lists one entry per CDR3 protein. This table holds 95,000 to 130,000 distinct CDR3 sequences, 9% to 15% found once. This specimen was PBMCs, taken at follow-up. Receptors were obtained from a male donor with early-stage non-small cell lung cancer. Each CDR3 is given with its conserved first and last residue. Each record gives: J gene, V gene, clone size, D gene, CDR3 DNA, CDR3 protein. The D gene is left open where the match is weak. A row's size may be missing; if present it is once, few, many or a size class.

>TRBJ1-6|TRBV30|few|NA
TGTGCCTGGAGTTCTCCGGGACACTATAATTCACCCCTCCACTTT
CAWSSPGHYNSPLHF
>TRBJ2-1|TRBV24-1|many|TRBD1
TGTGCCACCAGTGATACCCGACAGGGAACCTACAATGAGCAGTTCTTC
CATSDTRQGTYNEQFF
>TRBJ2-5|TRBV6-2/TRBV6-3|few|NA
TGTGCCAGCAGTTACGGAGGGGAACCGGCGGAGACCCAGTACTTC
CASSYGGEPAETQYF
>TRBJ2-7|TRBV7-9|many|NA
TGTGCCAGCAGCTTAGCAGAGGGGGGGTACGAGCAGTACTTC
CASSLAEGGYEQYF
>TRBJ2-5|TRBV29-1|few|NA
TGCAGCGCCCGACCTGGGGGGGCGAGAGAGACCCAGTACTTC
CSARPGGARETQYF
>TRBJ2-7|TRBV20-1|many|TRBD1
TGCAGTGCTAGCTTCCCGGGACAGCTTTACGAGCAGTACTTC
CSASFPGQLYEQYF
>TRBJ2-1|TRBV10-2|many|TRBD1
TGCGCCAGCAGCCTCTTCCTCTCGGGACAGGGTATATACAATGAGCAGTTCTTC
CASSLFLSGQGIYNEQFF
>TRBJ1-5|TRBV27|NA|NA
TGTGCCAGCAGTTTGCGGGGTACCGTCAATCAGCCCCAGCATTTT
CASSLRGTVNQPQHF
>TRBJ2-3|TRBV7-2|many|TRBD2
TGTGCCAGCAGCTTAGAGGGGACTAGCGTCGCGCAGTATTTT
CASSLEGTSVAQYF
>TRBJ2-2|TRBV21-1|few|NA
TGTGCCAGCAGCAAAGGGACAGGGGACGGGGAGCTGTTTTTT
CASSKGTGDGELFF
>TRBJ2-2|TRBV12-3/TRBV12-4|many|TRBD1
TGTGCCAGCAGTCGAAGACAGGGGCTCGCGAACACCGGGGAGCTGTTTTTT
CASSRRQGLANTGELFF
>TRBJ1-2|TRBV10-3|few|TRBD1
TGTGCCATCAGCGGACAGGGAGAATATGGCTACACCTTC
CAISGQGEYGYTF
>TRBJ2-7|TRBV18|NA|NA
TGTGCCAGCTCACCCAGGGAATTCAACTACGAGCAGTACTTC
CASSPREFNYEQYF
>TRBJ1-2|TRBV3-1|few|TRBD1
TGTGCCAGCAGCCAAACCTACAGGGGGTACTATGGCTACACCTTC
CASSQTYRGYYGYTF
>TRBJ2-2|TRBV4-3|many|TRBD1
TGCGCCAGCAGCCACGAATACCCGGGACAGGGAGCCACCGGGGAGCTGTTTTTT
CASSHEYPGQGATGELFF
>TRBJ2-5|TRBV7-2|few|NA
TGTGCCAGCAGCGTTAGGGCAGGCGGGGAGACCCAGTACTTC
CASSVRAGGETQYF
>TRBJ2-1|TRBV7-2|few|TRBD1
TGTGCCAGCAGCAAGACAGGGCCCCTATTCAATGAGCAGTTCTTC
CASSKTGPLFNEQFF
>TRBJ2-2|TRBV6-2/TRBV6-3|NA|NA
TGTGCCAGCAGTTACAGGAGCTTCGGGGAGCTGTTTTTT
CASSYRSFGELFF
>TRBJ2-7|TRBV7-8|few|TRBD2
TGTGCCAGCAGAACCGGGACTAGCAGCTACGAGCAGTACTTC
CASRTGTSSYEQYF
>TRBJ2-7|TRBV28|few|NA
TGTGCCAGCATAGGATGGACTACGAAAACCTACGAGCAGTACTTC
CASIGWTTKTYEQYF
>TRBJ2-5|TRBV3-1|NA|TRBD2
TGTGCCAGCAGCCAAGATCCGGGCGGGGGGCATCGAGAGACCCAGTACTTC
CASSQDPGGGHRETQYF
>TRBJ2-4|TRBV20-1|few|NA
TGCAGTACCGGCCCCCGGGTAGCCAAAAACATTCAGTACTTC
CSTGPRVAKNIQYF
>TRBJ1-6|TRBV5-1|NA|TRBD1
TGCGCCAGCAGCTCTACAGGGGGGGATTCACCCCTCCACTTT
CASSSTGGDSPLHF
>TRBJ1-4|TRBV4-1|NA|NA
TGCGCCAGCAGCCAATCCGGAGGTTTTCCTAATGAAAAACTGTTTTTT
CASSQSGGFPNEKLFF
>TRBJ1-2|TRBV6-5|few|TRBD1
TGTGCCAGCAGTTATGACAGGGGAAGCGGCTACACCTTC
CASSYDRGSGYTF
>TRBJ2-1|TRBV20-1|NA|TRBD2
TGCAGTGCCCGCGTAGCGGGGGCCTACAATGAGCAGTTCTTC
CSARVAGAYNEQFF
>TRBJ2-7|TRBV5-4|NA|TRBD2
TGTGCCAGCAGCTTTGGACTAGCGACCTACGAGCAGTACTTC
CASSFGLATYEQYF
>TRBJ1-4|TRBV7-2|NA|NA
TGTGCCAGCAGCTTAGCAGGGACTGCAACTAATGAAAAACTGTTTTTT
CASSLAGTATNEKLFF
>TRBJ2-4|TRBV20-1|few|NA
TGCAGTGCATTGGACATACCCCCCAAAAACATTCAGTACTTC
CSALDIPPKNIQYF
>TRBJ1-6|TRBV28|few|NA
TGTGCCAGCAGTTTTCAGGGGCTCAATTCACCCCTCCACTTT
CASSFQGLNSPLHF
>TRBJ2-1|TRBV20-1|many|NA
TGCAGTGCTAGAGGACCAAGAAAGGTGAATGAGCAGTTCTTC
CSARGPRKVNEQFF
>TRBJ1-2|TRBV28|few|NA
TGTGCCAGCAGTTTCCAGGCTTTTGGCTACACCTTC
CASSFQAFGYTF
>TRBJ2-5|TRBV12-3/TRBV12-4|many|NA
TGTGCCAGCAGTTTGGAGTTGGGGACCCAGTACTTC
CASSLELGTQYF
>TRBJ2-1|TRBV12-3/TRBV12-4|NA|NA
TGTGCCAGCAGATTATGGTCCTTCCAAGTTCGTTTTAACAATGAGCAGTTCTTC
CASRLWSFQVRFNNEQFF
>TRBJ1-6|TRBV5-1|NA|NA
TGCGCCAGCAGCTTGGACAGACCTAATTCACCCCTCCACTTT
CASSLDRPNSPLHF
>TRBJ2-1|TRBV7-6|few|NA
TGTGCCAGCAGCTCAATGGGCGGACAGCAGTTCTTC
CASSSMGGQQFF
>TRBJ2-1|TRBV11-2|NA|NA
TGTGCCAGCAGCTTAGGTAGAAACAATGAGCAGTTCTTC
CASSLGRNNEQFF
>TRBJ1-4|TRBV29-1|many|NA
TGCAGCGTCGTACAGGGTGGGGCTAATGAAAAACTGTTTTTT
CSVVQGGANEKLFF
>TRBJ1-5|TRBV5-5|few|TRBD1
TGTGCCAGCAGCTTGTCCGGGACAGGGTTCGGCAATCAGCCCCAGCATTTT
CASSLSGTGFGNQPQHF
>TRBJ2-1|TRBV20-1|NA|TRBD2
TGCAGTGCGCCCCCGGGACTAGCGGGGGCCTTCAATGAGCAGTTCTTC
CSAPPGLAGAFNEQFF